This TCR beta chain came from a study of T cell responses to AZD1222 COVID-19 vaccine. Study results and caveats: Targets within unmutated variant regions were reportedly found for nearly half of spike-specific TCRs. All repertoire sampling was performed exclusively after the peak T cell response.

Germline V CDR1 and CDR2: LGHDT, YNNKEL (reference sequence). The CDR3 length is 14 residues. The ends were cut back, 0 bases at V and 8 bases at J, with 10 bases in the middle. About this clone: The antigen is undetermined.

Produced via immunoSEQ multiplex PCR; TCRdb's table is partial and in-frame only. The specimen's table records more than 110,000 clones. Sequencing input: peripheral blood. This sequence originates from an adult in good health. V and J are TRBV3-1 (or the pseudogene TRBV3-2) and TRBJ1-4; D gene ambiguous. The CDR3 loop reads CASSQDIVTEKLFF. The CDR3 coding sequence is TGTGCCAGCAGCCAAGATATCGTAACAGAAAAACTGTTTTTT.